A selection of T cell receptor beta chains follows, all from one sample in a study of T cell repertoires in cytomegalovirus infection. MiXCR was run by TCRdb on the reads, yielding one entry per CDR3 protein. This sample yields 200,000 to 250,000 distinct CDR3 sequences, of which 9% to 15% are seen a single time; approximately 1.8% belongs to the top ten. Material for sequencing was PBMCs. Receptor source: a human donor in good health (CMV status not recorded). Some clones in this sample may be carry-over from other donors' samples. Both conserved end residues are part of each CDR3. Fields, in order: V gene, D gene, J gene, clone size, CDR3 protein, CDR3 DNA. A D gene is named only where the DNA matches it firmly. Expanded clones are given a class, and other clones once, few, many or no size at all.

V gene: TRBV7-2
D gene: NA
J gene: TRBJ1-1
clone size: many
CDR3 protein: CASSRGGRRNTEAFF
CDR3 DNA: TGTGCCAGCAGCCGTGGGGGGCGAAGGAACACTGAAGCTTTCTTT

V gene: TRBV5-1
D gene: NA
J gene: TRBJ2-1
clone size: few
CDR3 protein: CASSLDTYNEQFF
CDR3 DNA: TGCGCCAGCAGCTTGGACACTTACAATGAGCAGTTCTTC

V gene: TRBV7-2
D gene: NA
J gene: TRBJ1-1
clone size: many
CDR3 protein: CASISGVRGFF
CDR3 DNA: TGTGCCAGCATCAGTGGGGTAAGGGGCTTCTTT

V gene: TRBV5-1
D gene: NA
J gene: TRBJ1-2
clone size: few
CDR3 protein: CASSLDGRSGYTF
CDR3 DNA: TGCGCCAGCAGCTTGGATGGGCGGAGTGGCTACACCTTC

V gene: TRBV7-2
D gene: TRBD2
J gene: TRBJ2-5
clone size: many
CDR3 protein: CASSRLAGAQETQYF
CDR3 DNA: TGTGCCAGCAGTCGACTAGCGGGGGCTCAAGAGACCCAGTACTTC

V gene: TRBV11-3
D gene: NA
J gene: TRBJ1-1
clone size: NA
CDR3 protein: CASSLDGRGNTEAFF
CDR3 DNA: TGTGCCAGCAGCTTAGATGGCAGGGGGAACACTGAAGCTTTCTTT

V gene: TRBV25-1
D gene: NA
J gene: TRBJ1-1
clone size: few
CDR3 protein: CASRNDRSVTEAFF
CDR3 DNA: TGTGCCAGCAGGAACGACAGAAGTGTGACTGAAGCTTTCTTT

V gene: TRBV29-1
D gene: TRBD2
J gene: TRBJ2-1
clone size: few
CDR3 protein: CSVVGGDNEQFF
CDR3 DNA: TGCAGCGTTGTGGGGGGGGACAATGAGCAGTTCTTC

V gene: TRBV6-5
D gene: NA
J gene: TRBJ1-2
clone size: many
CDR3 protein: CASSYSRGLPGYGYTF
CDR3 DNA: TGTGCCAGCAGTTACTCGAGGGGGTTGCCAGGGTATGGCTACACCTTC

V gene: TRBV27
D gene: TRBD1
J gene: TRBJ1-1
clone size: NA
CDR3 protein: CASGLTGGDTEAFF
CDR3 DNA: TGTGCCAGCGGGTTGACAGGGGGCGACACTGAAGCTTTCTTT

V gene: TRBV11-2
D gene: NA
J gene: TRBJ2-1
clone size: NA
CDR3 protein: CASGASLYNEQFF
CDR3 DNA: TGTGCCAGCGGGGCTAGTTTATACAATGAGCAGTTCTTC

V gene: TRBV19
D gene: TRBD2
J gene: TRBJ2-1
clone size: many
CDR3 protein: CASSIGSGSPRNEQFF
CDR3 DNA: TGTGCCAGTAGTATCGGGAGCGGGAGCCCTCGCAATGAGCAGTTCTTC

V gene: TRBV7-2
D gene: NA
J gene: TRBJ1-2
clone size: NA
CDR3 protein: CASSSLGGGYTF
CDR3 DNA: TGTGCCAGCAGCTCGCTGGGGGGAGGCTACACCTTC

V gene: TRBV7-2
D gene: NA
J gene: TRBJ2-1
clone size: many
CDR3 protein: CASTHPRGAINEQFF
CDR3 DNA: TGTGCCAGCACCCATCCCCGCGGGGCTATTAATGAGCAGTTCTTC

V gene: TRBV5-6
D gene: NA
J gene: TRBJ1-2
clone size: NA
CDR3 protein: CASSLAGRENYGYTF
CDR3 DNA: TGTGCCAGCAGCTTGGCTGGCAGGGAAAACTATGGCTACACCTTC

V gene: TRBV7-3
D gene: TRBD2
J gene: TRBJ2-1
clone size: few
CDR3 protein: CASSSPPGTRFF
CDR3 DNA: TGTGCCAGCAGCTCTCCACCCGGGACTAGATTCTTC

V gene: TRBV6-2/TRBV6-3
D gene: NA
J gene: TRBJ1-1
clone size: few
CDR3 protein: CASSSPRGEVNTEAFF
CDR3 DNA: TGTGCCAGCAGTTCCCCCCGAGGGGAAGTGAACACTGAAGCTTTCTTT

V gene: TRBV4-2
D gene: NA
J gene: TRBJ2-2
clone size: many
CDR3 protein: CASSEVSGTDGELFF
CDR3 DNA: TGTGCCAGCAGCGAAGTTTCAGGGACGGACGGGGAGCTGTTTTTT

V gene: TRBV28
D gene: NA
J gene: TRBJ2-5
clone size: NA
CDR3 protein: CASSPNMGGGAETQYF
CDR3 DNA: TGTGCCAGCAGCCCTAATATGGGGGGGGGCGCGGAGACCCAGTACTTC

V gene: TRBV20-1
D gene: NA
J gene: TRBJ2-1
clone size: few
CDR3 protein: CSAPSRGVSYNEQFF
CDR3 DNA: TGCAGTGCTCCATCCCGCGGGGTCTCCTACAATGAGCAGTTCTTC

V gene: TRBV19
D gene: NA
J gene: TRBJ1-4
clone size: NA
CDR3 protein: CASSRGGHDEKLFF
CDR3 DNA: TGTGCCAGTTCCCGAGGGGGGCATGATGAAAAACTGTTTTTT

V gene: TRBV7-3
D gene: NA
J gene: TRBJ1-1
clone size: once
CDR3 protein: CASSITGRTEAFF
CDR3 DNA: TGTGCCAGCAGCATAACGGGGAGAACTGAAGCTTTCTTT

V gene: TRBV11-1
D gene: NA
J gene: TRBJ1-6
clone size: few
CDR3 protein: CASGSSSTGTDMNSPLHF
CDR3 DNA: TGTGCCAGCGGATCATCATCGACAGGAACGGACATGAATTCACCCCTCCACTTT

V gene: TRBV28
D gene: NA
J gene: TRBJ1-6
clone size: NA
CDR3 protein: CASSSTGIDTKPLHF
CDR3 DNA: TGTGCCAGCAGTTCCACAGGGATAGATACCAAACCCCTCCACTTT

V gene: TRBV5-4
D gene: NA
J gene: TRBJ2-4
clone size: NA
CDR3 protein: CASSLDPLTKNIQYF
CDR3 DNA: TGTGCCAGCAGCTTGGACCCCCTGACCAAAAACATTCAGTACTTC

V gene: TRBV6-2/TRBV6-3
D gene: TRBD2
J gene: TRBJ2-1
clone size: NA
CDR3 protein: CASRAQLAGLADYNEQFF
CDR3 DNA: TGTGCCAGCAGAGCTCAATTAGCCGGACTAGCGGACTACAATGAGCAGTTCTTC

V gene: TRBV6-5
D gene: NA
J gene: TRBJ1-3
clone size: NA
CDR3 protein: CASGPDSGNTIYF
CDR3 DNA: TGTGCCAGTGGACCGGACTCTGGAAACACCATATATTTT

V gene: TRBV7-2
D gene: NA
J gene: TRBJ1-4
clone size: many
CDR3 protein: CASSLGGSLMEKLFF
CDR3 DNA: TGTGCCAGCAGCTTGGGTGGCAGCCTTATGGAAAAACTGTTTTTT